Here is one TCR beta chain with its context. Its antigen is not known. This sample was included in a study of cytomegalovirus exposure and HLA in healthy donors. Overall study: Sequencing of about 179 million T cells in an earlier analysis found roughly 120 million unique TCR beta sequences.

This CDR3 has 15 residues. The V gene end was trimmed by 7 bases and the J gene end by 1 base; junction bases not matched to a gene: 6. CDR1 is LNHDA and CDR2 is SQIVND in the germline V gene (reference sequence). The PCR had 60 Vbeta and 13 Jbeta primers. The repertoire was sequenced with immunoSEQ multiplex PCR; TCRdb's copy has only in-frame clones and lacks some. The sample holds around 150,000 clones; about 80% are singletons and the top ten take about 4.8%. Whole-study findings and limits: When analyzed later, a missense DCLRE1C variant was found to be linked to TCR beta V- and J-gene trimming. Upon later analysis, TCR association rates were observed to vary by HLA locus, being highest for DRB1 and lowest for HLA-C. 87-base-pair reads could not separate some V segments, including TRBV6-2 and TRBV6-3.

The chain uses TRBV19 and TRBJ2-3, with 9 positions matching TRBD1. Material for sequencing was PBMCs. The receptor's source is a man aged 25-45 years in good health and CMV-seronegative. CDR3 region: CASTTGQGGTDTQYF. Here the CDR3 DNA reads TGTGCCAGTACCACGGGACAGGGAGGCACAGATACGCAGTATTTT.